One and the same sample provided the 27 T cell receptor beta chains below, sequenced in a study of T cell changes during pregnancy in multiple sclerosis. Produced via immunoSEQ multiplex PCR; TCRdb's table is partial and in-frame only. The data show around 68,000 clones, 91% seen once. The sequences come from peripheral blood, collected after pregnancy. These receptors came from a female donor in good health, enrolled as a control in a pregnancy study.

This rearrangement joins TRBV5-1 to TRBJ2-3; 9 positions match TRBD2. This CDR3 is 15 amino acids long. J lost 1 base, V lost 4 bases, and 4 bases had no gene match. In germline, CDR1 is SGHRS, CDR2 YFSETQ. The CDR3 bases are TGCGCCAGCAGCCTTAGCGGGGGTGGCACAGATACGCAGTATTTT. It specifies CASSLSGGGTDTQYF.

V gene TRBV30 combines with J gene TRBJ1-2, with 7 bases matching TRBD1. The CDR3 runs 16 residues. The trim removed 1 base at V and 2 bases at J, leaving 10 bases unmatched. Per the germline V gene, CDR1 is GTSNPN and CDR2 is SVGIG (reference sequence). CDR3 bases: TGTGCCTGGAGTGGAGCTCGGCCAGGGGGAAACTATGGCTACACCTTC. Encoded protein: CAWSGARPGGNYGYTF.

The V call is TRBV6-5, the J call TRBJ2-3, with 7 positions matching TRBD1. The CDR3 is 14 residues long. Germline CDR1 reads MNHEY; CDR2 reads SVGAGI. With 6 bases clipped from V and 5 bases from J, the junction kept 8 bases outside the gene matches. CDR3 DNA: TGTGCCAGCAGCCGACAGACAGGGATAGATACGCAGTATTTT. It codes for CASSRQTGIDTQYF.

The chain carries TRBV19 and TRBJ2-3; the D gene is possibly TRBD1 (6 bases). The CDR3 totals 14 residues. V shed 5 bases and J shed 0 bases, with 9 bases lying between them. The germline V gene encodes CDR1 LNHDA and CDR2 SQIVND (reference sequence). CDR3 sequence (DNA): TGTGCCAGTAGTCCGGGACACAGCACAGATACGCAGTATTTT. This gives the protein CASSPGHSTDTQYF. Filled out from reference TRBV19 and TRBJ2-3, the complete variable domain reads DGGITQSPKYLFRKEGQNVTLSCEQNLNHDAMYWYRQDPGQGLRLIYYSQIVNDFQKGDIAEGYSVSREKKESFPLTVTSAQKNPTAFYLCASSPGHSTDTQYFGPGTRLTVL.

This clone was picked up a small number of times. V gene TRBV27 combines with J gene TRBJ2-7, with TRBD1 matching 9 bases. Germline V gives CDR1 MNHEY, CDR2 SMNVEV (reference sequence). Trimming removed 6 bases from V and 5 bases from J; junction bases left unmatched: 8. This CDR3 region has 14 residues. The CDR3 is CASSHRGRGHEQYF. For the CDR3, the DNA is TGTGCCAGCAGCCACAGGGGGCGTGGACACGAGCAGTACTTC.

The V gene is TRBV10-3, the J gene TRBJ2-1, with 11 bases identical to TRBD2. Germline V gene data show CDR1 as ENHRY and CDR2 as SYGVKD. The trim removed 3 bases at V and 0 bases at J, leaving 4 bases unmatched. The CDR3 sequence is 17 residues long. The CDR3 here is CAISESGLAGSYNEQFF. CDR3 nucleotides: TGTGCCATCAGTGAATCCGGACTAGCGGGCTCCTACAATGAGCAGTTCTTC.

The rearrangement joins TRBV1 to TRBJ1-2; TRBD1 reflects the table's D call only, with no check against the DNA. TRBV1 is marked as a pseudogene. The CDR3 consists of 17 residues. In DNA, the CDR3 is TGCACCAGCAGCCAAGATCGAGAAGCAGGGGATTCCTCTGGCTACACCTTC. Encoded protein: CTSSQDREAGDSSGYTF.

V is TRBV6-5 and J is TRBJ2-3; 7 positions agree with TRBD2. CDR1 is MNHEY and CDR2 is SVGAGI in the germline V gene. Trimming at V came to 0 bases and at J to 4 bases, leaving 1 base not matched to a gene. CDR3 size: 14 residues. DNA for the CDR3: TGTGCCAGCAGTTACTCGCTAGCGGCAGATACGCAGTATTTT. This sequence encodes CASSYSLAADTQYF.

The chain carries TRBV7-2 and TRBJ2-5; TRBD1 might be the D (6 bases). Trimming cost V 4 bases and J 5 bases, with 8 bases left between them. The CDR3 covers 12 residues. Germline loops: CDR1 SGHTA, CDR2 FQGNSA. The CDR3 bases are TGTGCCAGCAGCTCAACAGGGGAGACCCAGTACTTC. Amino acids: CASSSTGETQYF. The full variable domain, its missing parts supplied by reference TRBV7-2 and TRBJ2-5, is GAGVSQSPSNKVTEKGKDVELRCDPISGHTALYWYRQSLGQGLEFLIYFQGNSAPDKSGLPSDRFSAERTGGSVSTLTIQRTQQEDSAVYLCASSSTGETQYFGPGTRLLVL.

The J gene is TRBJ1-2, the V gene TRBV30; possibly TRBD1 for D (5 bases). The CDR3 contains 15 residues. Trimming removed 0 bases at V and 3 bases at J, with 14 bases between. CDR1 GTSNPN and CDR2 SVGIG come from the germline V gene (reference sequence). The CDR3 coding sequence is TGTGCCTGGAGTGTATTCTTACAGGAGCACTATGGCTACACCTTC. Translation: CAWSVFLQEHYGYTF.

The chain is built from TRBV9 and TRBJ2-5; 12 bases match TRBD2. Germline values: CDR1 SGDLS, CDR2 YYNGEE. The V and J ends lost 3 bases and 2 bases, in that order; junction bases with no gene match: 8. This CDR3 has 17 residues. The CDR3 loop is CASSAALLAGGQETQYF. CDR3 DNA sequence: TGTGCCAGCAGCGCCGCACTTCTAGCGGGGGGGCAAGAGACCCAGTACTTC.

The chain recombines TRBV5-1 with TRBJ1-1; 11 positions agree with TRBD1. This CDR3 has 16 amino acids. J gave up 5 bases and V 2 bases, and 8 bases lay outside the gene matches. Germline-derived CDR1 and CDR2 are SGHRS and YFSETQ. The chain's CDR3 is CASSLGAGQGGTEAFF. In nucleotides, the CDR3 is TGCGCCAGCAGCTTAGGGGCGGGACAGGGGGGGACTGAAGCTTTCTTT.

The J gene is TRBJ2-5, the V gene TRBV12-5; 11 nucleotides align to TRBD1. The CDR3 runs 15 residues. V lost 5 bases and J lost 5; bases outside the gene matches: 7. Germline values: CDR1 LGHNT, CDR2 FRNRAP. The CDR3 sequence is CASGPRGQGDETQYF. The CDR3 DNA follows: TGTGCTAGTGGTCCCCGGGGACAGGGGGACGAGACCCAGTACTTC.

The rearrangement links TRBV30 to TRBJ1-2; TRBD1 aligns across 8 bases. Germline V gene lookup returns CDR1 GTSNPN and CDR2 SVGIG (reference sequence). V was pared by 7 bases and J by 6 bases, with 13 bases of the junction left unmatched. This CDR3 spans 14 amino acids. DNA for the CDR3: TGTGCCTCTCCAAAGACAGGGGAAATCAATGGCTACACCTTC. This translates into CASPKTGEINGYTF.

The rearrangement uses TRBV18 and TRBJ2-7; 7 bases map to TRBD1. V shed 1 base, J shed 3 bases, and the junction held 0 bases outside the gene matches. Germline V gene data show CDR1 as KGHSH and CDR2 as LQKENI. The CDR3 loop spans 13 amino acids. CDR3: CASSPRQGYEQYF. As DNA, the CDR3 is TGTGCCAGCTCACCACGACAGGGCTACGAGCAGTACTTC.

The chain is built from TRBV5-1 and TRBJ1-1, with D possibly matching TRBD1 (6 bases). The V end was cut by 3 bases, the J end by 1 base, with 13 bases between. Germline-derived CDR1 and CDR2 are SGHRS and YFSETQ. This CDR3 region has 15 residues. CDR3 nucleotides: TGCGCCAGCAGCTCCGCGAGGGGGGGGAACACTGAAGCTTTCTTT. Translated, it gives CASSSARGGNTEAFF.

CDR3 coding DNA: TGTGCCAGCCGCGAGACGGGGGTCGAGACCCAGTACTTC. Translation: CASRETGVETQYF. This chain connects TRBV7-9 to TRBJ2-5, with D tentatively TRBD2 (6 bases). Trimming removed 8 bases from V and 5 bases from J, with 15 bases in between. CDR3 length: 13 residues. Germline-derived CDR1 and CDR2 are SEHNR and FQNEAQ (reference sequence).

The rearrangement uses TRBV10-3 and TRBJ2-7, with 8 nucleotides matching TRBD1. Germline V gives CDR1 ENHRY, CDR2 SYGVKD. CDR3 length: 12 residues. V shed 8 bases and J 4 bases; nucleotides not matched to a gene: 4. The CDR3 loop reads CAIGQGAYEQYF. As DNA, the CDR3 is TGTGCCATCGGGCAGGGGGCATACGAGCAGTACTTC.

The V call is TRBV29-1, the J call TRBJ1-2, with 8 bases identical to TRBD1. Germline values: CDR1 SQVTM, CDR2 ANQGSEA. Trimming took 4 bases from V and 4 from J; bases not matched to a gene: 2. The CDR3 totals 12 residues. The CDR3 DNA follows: TGCAGCGTTGGACAGGGGAGCTATGGCTACACCTTC. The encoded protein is CSVGQGSYGYTF.

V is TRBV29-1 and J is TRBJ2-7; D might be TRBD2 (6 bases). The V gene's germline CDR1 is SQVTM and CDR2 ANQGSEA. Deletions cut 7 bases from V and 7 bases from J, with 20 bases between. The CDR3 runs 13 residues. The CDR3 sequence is CSGLRQGREEQYF. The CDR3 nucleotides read TGCAGCGGTCTACGGCAGGGCCGGGAGGAGCAGTACTTC.

CDR3 DNA: TGTGCCAGCAGTGAAGACTCGCCGGGACAGGGGGTCCCAGGCTCCTACGAGCAGTACTTC. Encoded protein: CASSEDSPGQGVPGSYEQYF. The chain links TRBV6-1 to TRBJ2-7; 11 bases align to TRBD1. The CDR3 consists of 20 residues. CDR1 MNHNS and CDR2 SASEGT come from the germline V gene. Trimming removed 1 base from V and 0 bases from J; junction bases left unmatched: 14.

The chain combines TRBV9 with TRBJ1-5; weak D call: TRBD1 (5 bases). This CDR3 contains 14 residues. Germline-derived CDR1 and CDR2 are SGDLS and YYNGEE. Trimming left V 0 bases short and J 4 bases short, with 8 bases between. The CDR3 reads CASSVEAGNQPQHF. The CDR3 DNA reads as TGTGCCAGCAGCGTAGAGGCAGGGAATCAGCCCCAGCATTTT.

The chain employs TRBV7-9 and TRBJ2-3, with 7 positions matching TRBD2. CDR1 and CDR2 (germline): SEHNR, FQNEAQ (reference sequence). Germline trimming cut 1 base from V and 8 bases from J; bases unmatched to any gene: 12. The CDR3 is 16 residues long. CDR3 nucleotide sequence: TGTGCCAGCAGCTTAGTGACTAGCCAAGACGGGGTTACGCAGTATTTT. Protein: CASSLVTSQDGVTQYF.

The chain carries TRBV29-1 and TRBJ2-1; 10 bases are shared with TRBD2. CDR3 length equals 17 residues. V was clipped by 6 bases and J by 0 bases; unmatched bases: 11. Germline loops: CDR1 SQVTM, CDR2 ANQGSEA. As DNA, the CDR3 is TGCAGCGTGACGGGGGCTAGCGGGGGTTACTCCTACAATGAGCAGTTCTTC. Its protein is CSVTGASGGYSYNEQFF.

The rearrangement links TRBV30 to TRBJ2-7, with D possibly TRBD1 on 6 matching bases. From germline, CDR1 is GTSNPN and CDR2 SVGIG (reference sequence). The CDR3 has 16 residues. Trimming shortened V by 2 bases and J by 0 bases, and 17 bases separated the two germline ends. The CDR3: CAWSKTLQGSSYEQYF. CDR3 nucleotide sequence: TGTGCCTGGAGTAAGACACTACAGGGTAGCTCCTACGAGCAGTACTTC.

The CDR3 coding sequence is TGTGCCAGCAGCTTAACAGGGGTTAGGACTGAAGCTTTCTTT. Protein product: CASSLTGVRTEAFF. This chain uses TRBV7-9 with TRBJ1-1; 7 bases agree with TRBD1. V was clipped by 2 bases and J by 5 bases; unmatched bases: 5. Germline V gives CDR1 SEHNR, CDR2 FQNEAQ (reference sequence). CDR3 length: 14 amino acids.

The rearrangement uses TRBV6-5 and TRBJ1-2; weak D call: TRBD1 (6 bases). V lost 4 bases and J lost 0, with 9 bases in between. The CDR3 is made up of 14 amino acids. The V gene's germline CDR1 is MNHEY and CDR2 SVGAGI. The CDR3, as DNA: TGTGCCAGCAGTTCGACAGGCACTAACTATGGCTACACCTTC. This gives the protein CASSSTGTNYGYTF.